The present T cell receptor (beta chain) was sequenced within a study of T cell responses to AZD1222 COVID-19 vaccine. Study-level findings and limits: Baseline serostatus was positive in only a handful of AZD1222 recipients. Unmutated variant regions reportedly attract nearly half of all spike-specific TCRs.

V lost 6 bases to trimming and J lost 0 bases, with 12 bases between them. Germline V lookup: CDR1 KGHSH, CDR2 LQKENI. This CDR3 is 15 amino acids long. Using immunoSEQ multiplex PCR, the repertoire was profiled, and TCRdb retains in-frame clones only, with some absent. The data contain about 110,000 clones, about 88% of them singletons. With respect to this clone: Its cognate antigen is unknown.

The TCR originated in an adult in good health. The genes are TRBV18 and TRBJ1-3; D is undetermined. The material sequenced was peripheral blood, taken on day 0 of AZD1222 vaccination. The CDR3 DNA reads TGTGCCAGCTCTCCGCAGAAGAGCTCTGGAAACACCATATATTTT. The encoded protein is CASSPQKSSGNTIYF.